The sequence of this T cell receptor beta chain was determined in a study of blood T cell repertoires in COVID-19. Overall study: The cDNA or gDNA used as material had been derived from T cells, B-cell-depleted T cells, or PBMCs.

Study processing details: Amplification with reference gene primers provided the estimates of nucleated cell counts. TCRdb's copy holds only in-frame clones and misses some; the assay was immunoSEQ multiplex PCR. The V and J calls and clone size were taken over from that table, and D and trimming were inferred from the DNA. The data show under 300,000 clones, around 87% seen once. The participants were between roughly 18 and 100 years old and came from some 23 US areas. Trimming at V came to 3 bases and at J to 4 bases, leaving 7 bases not matched to a gene. The germline V gene encodes CDR1 SGHNT and CDR2 YYREEE (reference sequence). The length of the CDR3 is 16 residues.

The sequence derives from a woman in her forties or fifties who had recovered from COVID-19. This chain uses TRBV5-4 with TRBJ2-5; 12 positions agree with TRBD2. Sequencing input: PBMCs or T cells enriched from blood (not recorded which). In nucleotides, the CDR3 is TGTGCCAGCAGCTCAAGGACTAGCGGGACCCCAGAGACCCAGTACTTC. This translates into CASSSRTSGTPETQYF.